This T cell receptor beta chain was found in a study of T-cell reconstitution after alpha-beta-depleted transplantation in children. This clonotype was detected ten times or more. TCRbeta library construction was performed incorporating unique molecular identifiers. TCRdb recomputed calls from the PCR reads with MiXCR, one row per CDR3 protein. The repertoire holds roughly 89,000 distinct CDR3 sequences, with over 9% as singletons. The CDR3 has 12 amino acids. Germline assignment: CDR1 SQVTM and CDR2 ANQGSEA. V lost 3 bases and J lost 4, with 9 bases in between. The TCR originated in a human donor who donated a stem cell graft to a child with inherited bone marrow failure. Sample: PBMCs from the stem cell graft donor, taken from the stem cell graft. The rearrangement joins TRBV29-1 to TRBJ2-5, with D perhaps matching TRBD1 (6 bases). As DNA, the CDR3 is TGCAGCGTTGATCAAGGGGGAGAGACCCAGTACTTC. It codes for CSVDQGGETQYF.